The 30 T cell receptor beta chains given below trace back to one sample, sequenced in a study of T-cell memory formation after mild COVID-19. MiXCR was run by TCRdb on the 5' RACE reads, yielding one entry per CDR3 protein. The data hold about half a million distinct CDR3 sequences, with around a sixth observed a single time. Sample: PBMCs or a T cell subset sorted from them (not recorded which). These TCRs come from an adult woman who had mild COVID-19 (a few samples of this study predate the infection). Cell type and time point are not known.

This clonotype was detected once. The chain combines TRBV7-3 with TRBJ2-1; 12 bases fit TRBD1. The V segment lost 5 bases and the J segment 9 bases; nucleotides outside the gene matches: 8. This CDR3 region has 15 residues. Germline assignment: CDR1 SGHTA and CDR2 FQGTGA. The CDR3 DNA sequence: TGTGCCAGCAGCCTGGGGACAGGGGGCTCAGGTGAGCAGTTCTTC. Amino acids: CASSLGTGGSGEQFF.

CDR3 loop: CASSLVPSDWNNSPLHF. CDR3 sequence (DNA): TGTGCCAGCAGCCTGGTCCCCTCCGACTGGAATAATTCACCCCTCCACTTT. The chain recombines TRBV7-2 with TRBJ1-6; D is uncertain. In germline, CDR1 is SGHTA, CDR2 FQGNSA. The CDR3 consists of 17 residues. V lost 5 bases, J lost 5 bases, and 19 bases lay in between.

This clonotype was detected only a few times. The chain couples TRBV12-3 or TRBV12-4 to TRBJ2-4; 11 bases line up with TRBD1. Trimming removed 4 bases from V and 0 bases from J; junction bases left unmatched: 5. The CDR3 has 17 amino acids. The CDR3 DNA sequence: TGTGCCAGCAGTTCCGGACAGGGGGCTCTAGCCAAAAACATTCAGTACTTC. Protein sequence: CASSSGQGALAKNIQYF.

J is TRBJ2-7 and V is TRBV13; possibly TRBD1 or TRBD2 for D (7 bases each). The CDR3 length is 14 residues. Germline V gives CDR1 PRHDT, CDR2 FYEKMQ (reference sequence). V gave up 5 bases and J gave up 6 bases, with 17 bases separating them. CDR3: CASSHRGGVGEQYF. The CDR3 nucleotides read TGTGCCAGCAGCCACAGGGGAGGGGTAGGCGAGCAGTACTTC.

The chain uses TRBV20-1 and TRBJ1-3; D is perhaps TRBD1 (5 bases). V was pared by 5 bases and J by 2 bases, with 10 bases between. This CDR3 region has 13 residues. Germline values: CDR1 DFQATT, CDR2 SNEGSKA (reference sequence). Here the CDR3 reads CSAQGYPGNTIYF. The CDR3 nucleotides are TGCAGTGCTCAGGGTTATCCTGGAAACACCATATATTTT.

This chain uses TRBV20-1 with TRBJ2-7, with D hard to call. There are 10 residues in the CDR3. Trimming shortened V by 3 bases and J by 5 bases, and 5 bases separated the two germline ends. Looked up from germline, CDR1 is DFQATT and CDR2 is SNEGSKA (reference sequence). The CDR3 sequence: CSARYDEQYF. The CDR3 nucleotides read TGCAGTGCTAGGTATGACGAGCAGTACTTC.

This clonotype was detected ten times or more. This chain links TRBV5-5 with TRBJ2-6; D not certain. Germline V gene data show CDR1 as SGHKS and CDR2 as YYEKEE (reference sequence). Trimming cost V 3 bases and J 1 base, with 14 bases left between them. CDR3 length: 17 amino acids. CDR3 DNA sequence: TGTGCCAGCAGCTCGGACGGCAGATTATCTGGGGCCAACGTCCTGACTTTC. It specifies CASSSDGRLSGANVLTF. The variable domain in full, completed from reference TRBV5-5 and TRBJ2-6, reads DAGVTQSPTHLIKTRGQQVTLRCSPISGHKSVSWYQQVLGQGPQFIFQYYEKEERGRGNFPDRFSARQFPNYSSELNVNALLLGDSALYLCASSSDGRLSGANVLTFGAGSRLTVL.

This clonotype was observed a handful of times. This rearrangement joins TRBV29-1 to TRBJ1-2, with 8 positions matching TRBD1. From germline, CDR1 is SQVTM and CDR2 ANQGSEA. The trim removed 5 bases at V and 3 bases at J, leaving 11 bases unmatched. This CDR3 is 15 amino acids long. CDR3 protein: CSVQDREMSYYGYTF. CDR3 bases: TGCAGCGTTCAGGACAGGGAAATGTCCTACTATGGCTACACCTTC.

The V gene is TRBV5-4, the J gene TRBJ2-3; 9 bases are a match to TRBD2. This CDR3 region has 16 residues. The germline V gene has CDR1 SGHNT and CDR2 YYREEE (reference sequence). J was trimmed by 4 bases and V by 4 bases; bases with no gene match: 10. CDR3 region: CASSLRTSVISDTQYF. The CDR3 DNA reads as TGTGCCAGCAGCCTAAGGACTAGCGTGATATCAGATACGCAGTATTTT.

This clonotype appeared a few times. V gene TRBV7-3 combines with J gene TRBJ2-1; 10 nucleotides agree with TRBD2. This CDR3 comprises 16 residues. V lost 2 bases and J lost 1; bases outside the gene matches: 2. Germline V gene lookup returns CDR1 SGHTA and CDR2 FQGTGA. Here the CDR3 reads CASSLVGLASYNEQFF. DNA for the CDR3: TGTGCCAGCAGCTTAGTGGGACTAGCGTCCTACAATGAGCAGTTCTTC. The full variable domain, rest sourced from reference TRBV7-3 and TRBJ2-1, is GAGVSQTPSNKVTEKGKYVELRCDPISGHTALYWYRQSLGQGPEFLIYFQGTGAADDSGLPNDRFFAVRPEGSVSTLKIQRTERGDSAVYLCASSLVGLASYNEQFFGPGTRLTVL.

This clonotype was seen only a few times. The V call is TRBV10-3, the J call TRBJ2-1; D is unresolved. Trimming removed 3 bases from V and 7 bases from J, with 10 bases in between. The germline V gene encodes CDR1 ENHRY and CDR2 SYGVKD. CDR3 length: 13 amino acids. CDR3 nucleotide sequence: TGTGCCATCAGTGACTCCCTCTCGAATGAGCAGTTCTTC. It translates to CAISDSLSNEQFF.

V usage is TRBV2 and J usage is TRBJ2-5; D call uncertain. Trimming took off 6 bases at V and 0 bases at J, with 14 bases between the two ends. Germline CDR1 and CDR2: SNHLY and FYNNEI. The CDR3 sequence is 15 residues long. CDR3 amino acids: CASRDADQYQETQYF. The CDR3 coding sequence is TGTGCCAGCAGGGACGCAGATCAGTACCAAGAGACCCAGTACTTC.

The chain recombines TRBV9 with TRBJ2-1; 13 nucleotides match TRBD2. The CDR3 totals 21 residues. V trimming: 1 base; J trimming: 6 bases; junction bases outside the gene matches: 19. Germline CDR1 reads SGDLS; CDR2 reads YYNGEE. The CDR3 is CASSVQPARTSGSPPPNEQFF. The CDR3 bases are TGTGCCAGCAGCGTACAGCCCGCTCGGACTAGCGGGAGTCCCCCTCCCAATGAGCAGTTCTTC.

V usage is TRBV9 and J usage is TRBJ2-2, with D perhaps matching TRBD1 or TRBD2 (5 bases each). This CDR3 contains 16 residues. CDR1 is SGDLS, CDR2 YYNGEE, per germline. V dropped 3 bases and J dropped 5 bases, with 17 bases sitting between them. CDR3 nucleotides: TGTGCCAGCAGCGAGGGACCTGCCTATGGGACCGGGGAGCTGTTTTTT. It is translated as CASSEGPAYGTGELFF.

A few counts support this clonotype. V and J are TRBV19 and TRBJ2-1, with D perhaps being TRBD1 or TRBD2 (6 bases each). The V and J ends lost 8 bases and 10 bases respectively, with 15 bases between them. The germline V gene has CDR1 LNHDA and CDR2 SQIVND (reference sequence). CDR3 size: 12 residues. CDR3 protein: CASGPGGGEQFF. CDR3 in DNA: TGTGCCAGTGGTCCTGGAGGGGGGGAGCAGTTCTTC.

The rearrangement uses TRBV20-1 and TRBJ2-7; TRBD1 or TRBD2 may be the D gene (5 bases each). V gave up 1 base and J gave up 7 bases, with 14 bases separating them. The CDR3 covers 13 residues. Germline CDR1 DFQATT, CDR2 SNEGSKA (reference sequence). The CDR3 coding sequence is TGCAGTGCTAGAGGGCCTAGGGGCGGGGAGCAGTACTTC. Translating gives CSARGPRGGEQYF.

CDR3 in amino acids: CSARVPGMRNQPQHF. The CDR3 coding sequence is TGCAGTGCTAGAGTACCGGGGATGAGGAATCAGCCCCAGCATTTT. The chain joins TRBV20-1 to TRBJ1-5; unclear D gene. The length of the CDR3 is 15 residues. V was cut by 1 base and J by 4 bases, with 14 bases left in between. Germline V gives CDR1 DFQATT, CDR2 SNEGSKA (reference sequence).

This clonotype was counted only a few times. The chain combines TRBV5-1 with TRBJ2-5; TRBD1 might be the D (6 bases). Germline values: CDR1 SGHRS, CDR2 YFSETQ. This CDR3 region has 17 residues. Trimming pared 0 bases from V and 1 base from J, leaving 16 bases between. CDR3 protein: CASSLEGLAGVQETQYF. In DNA form, the CDR3 reads TGCGCCAGCAGCTTGGAAGGGCTAGCAGGGGTCCAAGAGACCCAGTACTTC.

This clonotype was seen a handful of times. The V and J genes are TRBV20-1 and TRBJ1-6; 7 bases are a match to TRBD1. V gave up 3 bases and J gave up 10 bases; unmatched junction bases: 9. The CDR3 sequence is 14 residues long. Germline CDR1 DFQATT, CDR2 SNEGSKA (reference sequence). The CDR3 nucleotides read TGCAGTGCTAGGATGGACAGGCGAATCTCACCCCTCCACTTT. Translating it yields CSARMDRRISPLHF.

This clonotype was counted a few times. This chain connects TRBV4-1 to TRBJ2-5; D is ambiguous. Between the trimmed V and J ends, which lost 3 bases and 0 bases, there was a span of 20 bases. The CDR3 has 18 residues. CDR1 is MGHRA and CDR2 is YSYEKL in the germline V gene. CDR3 in amino acids: CASSQSRGGGGYQETQYF. Here the CDR3 DNA reads TGCGCCAGCAGCCAGTCTCGCGGCGGTGGTGGGTACCAAGAGACCCAGTACTTC.

The gene calls are TRBV3-1 and TRBJ2-7; 8 nucleotides match TRBD2. CDR1 and CDR2 (germline): LGHDT, YNNKEL (reference sequence). The CDR3 totals 16 residues. V lost 4 bases and J lost 6; bases outside the gene matches: 14. The CDR3 spells CASSRVAGPFSAEQYF. CDR3 DNA: TGTGCCAGCAGCCGGGTAGCGGGGCCCTTCTCCGCCGAGCAGTACTTC.

CDR3 in DNA: TGTGCCAGCAGCGTAGATAGCCGGGGGTGGGAGACCCAGTACTTC. Translated, it gives CASSVDSRGWETQYF. The chain employs TRBV9 and TRBJ2-5; D is possibly TRBD2 (6 bases). Trimming removed 0 bases from V and 5 bases from J, with 14 bases in between. The CDR3 has 15 residues. Germline V lookup: CDR1 SGDLS, CDR2 YYNGEE.

The chain joins TRBV5-5 to TRBJ2-7; D unclear. Per germline, CDR1 SGHKS and CDR2 YYEKEE (reference sequence). This CDR3 is 14 amino acids long. The V end lost 4 bases, the J end lost 1 base, and 12 bases lay between the germline ends. The CDR3 spells CASSLRALSYEQYF. For the CDR3, the DNA is TGTGCCAGCAGCCTCCGGGCCCTATCCTACGAGCAGTACTTC.

V gene TRBV30 combines with J gene TRBJ2-5; 8 positions match TRBD1. Trimming at V came to 1 base and at J to 2 bases, leaving 3 bases not matched to a gene. CDR1 and CDR2 from the germline V gene are GTSNPN and SVGIG (reference sequence). The CDR3 consists of 14 residues. The DNA for the CDR3 is TGTGCCTGGAGTGGGACAGGGCGGCAAGAGACCCAGTACTTC. Protein product: CAWSGTGRQETQYF.

This clonotype was seen a handful of times. The chain recombines TRBV4-1 with TRBJ2-3; D possibly matches TRBD1 or TRBD2 (5 bases each). CDR3 length equals 16 residues. Trimming pared 3 bases from V and 0 bases from J, leaving 13 bases between. Germline V lookup: CDR1 MGHRA, CDR2 YSYEKL. CDR3 in DNA: TGCGCCAGCAGCCAGGATATGGGGGAAAGCACAGATACGCAGTATTTT. Translated: CASSQDMGESTDTQYF.

The chain combines TRBV7-8 with TRBJ2-5, with a tentative D call TRBD2 (5 bases). This CDR3 is built from 16 residues. Germline V CDR1 and CDR2: SGHVS, FQNEAQ. Trimming left V 7 bases short and J 6 bases short, with 24 bases between. This CDR3 is CASTAPGRASRKTQYF. CDR3 coding DNA: TGTGCCAGCACCGCGCCTGGGCGGGCGTCGAGAAAGACCCAGTACTTC.

This clonotype has a handful of counts. The rearrangement links TRBV7-9 to TRBJ2-7; D possibly uses TRBD1 or TRBD2 (5 bases each). The germline gives CDR1 SEHNR, CDR2 FQNEAQ (reference sequence). There are 15 residues in the CDR3. V lost 3 bases and J lost 6, with 18 bases in between. The CDR3 sequence is CASSFSPGPLGEQYF. CDR3 bases: TGTGCCAGCAGCTTCTCTCCGGGACCCCTAGGCGAGCAGTACTTC.

This clonotype was picked up a small number of times. The rearrangement joins TRBV29-1 to TRBJ2-2; D not resolved. The CDR3 totals 13 residues. Germline CDR1 is SQVTM and CDR2 is ANQGSEA. V was pared by 7 bases and J by 0 bases, with 9 bases between. The CDR3 DNA follows: TGCAGCGCGACGGCCTCGAACACCGGGGAGCTGTTTTTT. This translates into CSATASNTGELFF.

The chain joins TRBV4-3 to TRBJ2-7; D ambiguous. Germline CDR1 LGHNA, CDR2 YSLEER. This CDR3 has 14 amino acids. V was pared by 0 bases and J by 3 bases, with 9 bases between. The CDR3 DNA follows: TGCGCCAGCAGCCAAGATCTTGGGGTCTACGAGCAGTACTTC. It yields the protein CASSQDLGVYEQYF.

The chain combines TRBV9 with TRBJ2-1; D is possibly TRBD2 (7 bases). Trimming removed 0 bases at V and 8 bases at J, with 21 bases between. Germline-derived CDR1 and CDR2 are SGDLS and YYNGEE. CDR3 length: 17 amino acids. The CDR3 is CASSVVGGAPVVDEQFF. Written as DNA, the CDR3 is TGTGCCAGCAGCGTAGTGGGGGGGGCTCCAGTAGTCGATGAGCAGTTCTTC.